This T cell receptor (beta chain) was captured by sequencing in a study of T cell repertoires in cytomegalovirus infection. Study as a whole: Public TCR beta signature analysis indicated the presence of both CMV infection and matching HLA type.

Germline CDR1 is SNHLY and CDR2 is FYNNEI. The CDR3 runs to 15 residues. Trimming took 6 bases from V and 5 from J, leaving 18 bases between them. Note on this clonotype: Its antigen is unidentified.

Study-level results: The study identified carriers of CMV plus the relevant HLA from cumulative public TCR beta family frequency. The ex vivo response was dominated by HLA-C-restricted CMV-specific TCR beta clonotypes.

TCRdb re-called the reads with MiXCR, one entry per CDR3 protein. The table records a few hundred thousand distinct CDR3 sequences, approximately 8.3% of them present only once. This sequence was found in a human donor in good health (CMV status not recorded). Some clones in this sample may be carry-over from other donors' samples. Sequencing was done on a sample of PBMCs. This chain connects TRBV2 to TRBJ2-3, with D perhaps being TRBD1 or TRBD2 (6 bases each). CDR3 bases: TGTGCCAGCAGAAATAGGGGGGCCCGGGGAGATACGCAGTATTTT. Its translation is CASRNRGARGDTQYF.